This T cell receptor beta chain emerged from a study of T-cell reconstitution after alpha-beta-depleted transplantation in children. Germline CDR1 SGHRS, CDR2 YFSETQ. The V end lost 0 bases, the J end lost 3 bases, and 18 bases lay between the germline ends. There are 18 residues in the CDR3. This clonotype was counted a few times. Library preparation (for TCRbeta) was performed with unique molecular identifiers. TCRdb used MiXCR to reprocess the PCR reads, holding one entry per CDR3 protein. The sample contains almost 500,000 distinct CDR3 sequences, approximately 13% of which appear only once. Material: PBMCs from the stem cell graft donor, obtained from the stem cell graft. The V call is TRBV5-1, the J call TRBJ2-2; D is unresolved. This receptor was taken from a human donor who donated a stem cell graft to a child with combined immunodeficiency. CDR3 in amino acids: CASSLGGTMGMDTGELFF. In DNA form, the CDR3 reads TGCGCCAGCAGCTTGGGTGGCACCATGGGAATGGACACCGGGGAGCTGTTTTTT.